One and the same sample provided the 9 T cell receptor beta chains below, sequenced in a study of blood T cell repertoires in COVID-19. Profiling relied on immunoSEQ multiplex PCR, and the TCRdb table lists in-frame clones only, not all of them. The sample has some 94,000 clones, 72% seen once; the top ten hold 20% to 25%. Material for sequencing was peripheral blood. Receptors were obtained from a woman aged 55-70 years in a cohort sampled during active or convalescent COVID-19.

V and J are TRBV6-5 and TRBJ1-5, with 11 bases that match TRBD1. V trimming: 2 bases; J trimming: 9 bases; junction bases outside the gene matches: 6. Germline-derived CDR1 and CDR2 are MNHEY and SVGAGI. There are 15 residues in the CDR3. CDR3 sequence reads: CASSYQGQGVGPQHF. CDR3 DNA sequence: TGTGCCAGCAGTTACCAGGGACAGGGGGTGGGGCCCCAGCATTTT.

The J gene is TRBJ2-1, the V gene TRBV24-1; 8 nucleotides agree with TRBD2. The germline CDR1 and CDR2 sequences are KGHDR and SFDVKD. With 2 bases clipped from V and 6 bases from J, the junction kept 5 bases outside the gene matches. This CDR3 contains 15 residues. The CDR3 here is CATSDSGGVINEQFF. CDR3 nucleotide sequence: TGTGCCACCAGTGATTCGGGGGGGGTTATCAATGAGCAGTTCTTC.

DNA of the CDR3: TGTGCCAGCAGGACCCTAGCGGGGGTGCACTACGAGCAGTACTTC. Its translation: CASRTLAGVHYEQYF. The V gene is TRBV5-6, the J gene TRBJ2-7; 10 nucleotides agree with TRBD2. Germline V gene sequence: CDR1 SGHDT, CDR2 YYEEEE. The ends lost 5 bases at V and 3 bases at J; junction bases unmatched: 8. There are 15 residues in the CDR3.

J is TRBJ2-7 and V is TRBV11-2; TRBD1 matches 11 bases. CDR1 SGHAT and CDR2 FQNNGV come from the germline V gene. The junction had 1 base not matched to a gene; V was cut back by 4 bases and J by 2 bases. The CDR3 loop spans 14 amino acids. As DNA, the CDR3 is TGTGCCAGCAGCTCGGGACAGGGGGCCTACGAGCAGTACTTC. This codes for CASSSGQGAYEQYF.

This rearrangement joins TRBV5-5 to TRBJ1-1; 10 nucleotides line up with TRBD1. CDR3 length: 14 residues. The V gene's germline CDR1 is SGHKS and CDR2 YYEKEE (reference sequence). V lost 4 bases to trimming and J lost 10 bases; unmatched junction nucleotides: 10. The CDR3 coding sequence is TGTGCCAGCAGCCCATCAGGGGGACAGGGGTTAGCTTTCTTT. This gives the protein CASSPSGGQGLAFF.

The chain uses TRBV5-4 and TRBJ2-4, with 13 bases fitting TRBD2. The CDR3 covers 16 residues. Germline V lookup: CDR1 SGHNT, CDR2 YYREEE (reference sequence). V was pared by 4 bases and J by 6 bases, with 7 bases of the junction left unmatched. CDR3 DNA sequence: TGTGCCAGCAGCCCCCGGACTAGCGGGGGAACAAACATTCAGTACTTC. Translation gives CASSPRTSGGTNIQYF.

DNA for the CDR3: TGCGCCAGCAGCACCGGACAGGGGTTGATGGGAAACACTGAAGCTTTCTTT. It specifies CASSTGQGLMGNTEAFF. V gene TRBV5-1 combines with J gene TRBJ1-1; 9 bases line up with TRBD1. Germline CDR1 is SGHRS and CDR2 is YFSETQ. The CDR3 spans 17 residues. After removal of 4 bases from V and 2 bases from J, the junction contained 12 bases not matched to a gene.

This clone has just one count. V usage is TRBV18 and J usage is TRBJ1-3, with 8 nucleotides matching TRBD1. The CDR3 is 16 amino acids. In germline, CDR1 is KGHSH, CDR2 LQKENI. The V gene end was trimmed by 2 bases and the J gene end by 3 bases; junction bases not matched to a gene: 6. The CDR3 DNA reads TGTGCCAGCTCACCAGTCGGGACAGGATTTGGAAACACCATATATTTT. The encoded protein is CASSPVGTGFGNTIYF.

The V and J genes are TRBV12-3 or TRBV12-4 and TRBJ2-5; D not resolved. V dropped 6 bases and J dropped 0 bases, with 8 bases sitting between them. The CDR3 loop spans 13 amino acids. The CDR3 loop is CASSLDNQETQYF. The CDR3 nucleotides read TGTGCCAGCAGCCTCGACAACCAAGAGACCCAGTACTTC.